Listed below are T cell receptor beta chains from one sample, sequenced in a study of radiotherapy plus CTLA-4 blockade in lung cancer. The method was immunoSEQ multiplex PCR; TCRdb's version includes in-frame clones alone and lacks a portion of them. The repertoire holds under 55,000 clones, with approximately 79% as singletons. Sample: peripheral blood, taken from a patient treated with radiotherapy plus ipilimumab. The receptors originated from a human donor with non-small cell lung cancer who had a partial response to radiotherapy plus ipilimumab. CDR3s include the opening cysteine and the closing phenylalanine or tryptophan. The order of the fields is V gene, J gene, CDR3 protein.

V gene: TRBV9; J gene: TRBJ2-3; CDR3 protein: CASSSRTGTDTQYF
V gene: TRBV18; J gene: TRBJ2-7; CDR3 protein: CASSPGQGSSYEQYF
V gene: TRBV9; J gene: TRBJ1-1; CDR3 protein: CASSVGGGAEAFF
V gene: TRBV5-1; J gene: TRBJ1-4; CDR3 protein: CASSSGVGPNEKLFF
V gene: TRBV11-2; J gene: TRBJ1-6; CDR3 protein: CASSSNLSPLHF
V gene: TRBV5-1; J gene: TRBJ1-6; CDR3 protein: CASSDRDRGNSPLHF
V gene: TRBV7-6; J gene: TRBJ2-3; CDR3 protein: CASSSIAGTDTQYF
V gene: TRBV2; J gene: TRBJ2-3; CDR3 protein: CASIGLAGNQDTQYF
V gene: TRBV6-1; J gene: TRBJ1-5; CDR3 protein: CASSEGQGNQPQHF
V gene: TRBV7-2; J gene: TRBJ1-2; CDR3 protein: CASSLVGDRGRGGYTF
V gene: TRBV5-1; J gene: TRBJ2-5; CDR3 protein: CASSLAGETQYF
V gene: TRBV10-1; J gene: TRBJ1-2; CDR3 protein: CASSPPILRRNGYTF
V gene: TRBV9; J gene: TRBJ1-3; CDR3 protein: CASSSLTGNTIYF
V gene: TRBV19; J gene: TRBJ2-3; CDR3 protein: CASSILQGGGGADTQYF
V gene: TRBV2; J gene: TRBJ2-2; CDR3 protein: CASSEGSGGLNTGELFF
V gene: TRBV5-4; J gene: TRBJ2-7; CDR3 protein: CASSWQGPGEQYF
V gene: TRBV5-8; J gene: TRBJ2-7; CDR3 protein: CASSYQQGRSYEQYF
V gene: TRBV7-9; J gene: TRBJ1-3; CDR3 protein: CASSLPSGNTIYF
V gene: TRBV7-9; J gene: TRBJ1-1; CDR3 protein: CASSLGGLAEAFF
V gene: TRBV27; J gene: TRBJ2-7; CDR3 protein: CASSWGTGDNEQYF
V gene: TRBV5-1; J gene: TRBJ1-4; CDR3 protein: CASSFWGDEKLFF
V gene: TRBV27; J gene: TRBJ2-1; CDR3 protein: CASSLTGYNEQFF
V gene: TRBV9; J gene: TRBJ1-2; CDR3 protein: CASREGQGDYGYTF
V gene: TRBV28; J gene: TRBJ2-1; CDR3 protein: CASSPNRGLYNEQFF
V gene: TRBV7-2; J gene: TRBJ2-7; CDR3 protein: CASSLAFSSYEQYF
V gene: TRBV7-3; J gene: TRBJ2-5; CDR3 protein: CASSFMGGRETQYF
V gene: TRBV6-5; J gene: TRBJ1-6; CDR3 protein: CASRNDSSYNSPLHF
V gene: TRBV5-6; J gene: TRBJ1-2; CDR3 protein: CASSLATVNYGYTF
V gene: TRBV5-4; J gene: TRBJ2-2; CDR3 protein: CASSERASGELFF
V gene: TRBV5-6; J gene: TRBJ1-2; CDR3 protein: CASSWGGDYYGYTF
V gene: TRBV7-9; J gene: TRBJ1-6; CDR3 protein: CASSLGQDKPPPYNSPLHF
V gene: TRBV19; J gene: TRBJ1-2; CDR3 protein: CASSSVPGTDYGYTF
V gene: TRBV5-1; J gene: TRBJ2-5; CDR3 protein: CASSLGLRDQETQYF
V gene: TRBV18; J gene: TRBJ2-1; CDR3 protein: CASSPTGVTYNEQFF
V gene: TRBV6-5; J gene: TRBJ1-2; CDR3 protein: CASGRGAPGYTF
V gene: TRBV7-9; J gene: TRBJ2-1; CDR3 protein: CASSLPRRLGNEQFF
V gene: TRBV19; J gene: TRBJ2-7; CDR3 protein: CASSPLGPDSEQYF
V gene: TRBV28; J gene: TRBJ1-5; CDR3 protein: CASSPGGSQPQHF
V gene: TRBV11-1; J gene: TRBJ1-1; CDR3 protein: CASSLAGQNTEAFF
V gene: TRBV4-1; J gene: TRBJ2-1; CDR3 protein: CASSPSGTRNYNEQFF
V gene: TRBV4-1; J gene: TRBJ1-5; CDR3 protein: CASSREGVRGYNQPQHF
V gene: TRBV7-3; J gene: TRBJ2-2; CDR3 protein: CASSLGGGQFTGELFF
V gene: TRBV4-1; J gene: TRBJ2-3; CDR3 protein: CASSSSGGAKDTQYF
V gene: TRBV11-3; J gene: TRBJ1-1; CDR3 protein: CASSQTPQGNTEAFF
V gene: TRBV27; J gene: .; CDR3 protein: CASFGAGAHEQYF
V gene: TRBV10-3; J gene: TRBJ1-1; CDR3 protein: CAISGRGQTEAFF
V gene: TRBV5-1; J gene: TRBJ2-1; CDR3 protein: CASSVRGTSGSYNEQFF
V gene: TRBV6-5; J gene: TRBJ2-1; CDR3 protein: CASSTGIYNEQFF
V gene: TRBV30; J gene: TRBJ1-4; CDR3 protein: CAWSVRSSKGLGREKLFF
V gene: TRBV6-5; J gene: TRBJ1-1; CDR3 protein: CASSQRGTSRTEAFF
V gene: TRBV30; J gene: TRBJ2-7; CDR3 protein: CAWGLRTASSYEQYF
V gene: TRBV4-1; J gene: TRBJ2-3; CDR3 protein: CASSQPGAPGTQYF
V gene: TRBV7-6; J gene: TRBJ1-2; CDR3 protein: CASSLEPPPGGYGYTF
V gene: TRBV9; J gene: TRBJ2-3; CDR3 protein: CASRNVPGQGAPF
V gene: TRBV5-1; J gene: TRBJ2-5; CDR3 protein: CASSLVQRGAKETQYF
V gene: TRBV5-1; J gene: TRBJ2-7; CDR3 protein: CASSLVDSTYEQYF
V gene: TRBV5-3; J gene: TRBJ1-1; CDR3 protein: CARSSSQTRDRGRRNTEAFF